Listed below are T cell receptor beta chains from one sample, sequenced in a study of blood T cell repertoires in COVID-19. The method was immunoSEQ multiplex PCR; TCRdb's version includes in-frame clones alone and lacks a portion of them. The data show approximately 300,000 clones, with 90% seen just once and about 1% held by the top ten. The sequenced material came from peripheral blood. These receptors were taken from a woman between 35 and 50 years old with COVID-19, enrolled during active disease. Both conserved end residues are part of each CDR3. The order of the fields is D gene, J gene, V gene, clone size, CDR3 protein, CDR3 DNA. D genes are given only for firm matches. The size entry is marked missing in some rows and otherwise reads once, few, many or a size class.

d_call: TRBD1
j_call: TRBJ2-1
v_call: TRBV28
clone_size: -
cdr3_aa: CASSPSGQGIDEQFF
cdr3_nt: TGTGCCAGCAGTCCGTCGGGACAGGGTATCGATGAGCAGTTCTTC

d_call: TRBD1
j_call: TRBJ2-5
v_call: TRBV5-4
clone_size: -
cdr3_aa: CASSRAPGQGQETQYF
cdr3_nt: TGTGCCAGCAGCCGAGCCCCAGGACAGGGGCAAGAGACCCAGTACTTC

d_call: -
j_call: TRBJ2-7
v_call: TRBV2
clone_size: few
cdr3_aa: CASRRQPSSYEQYF
cdr3_nt: TGTGCCAGCAGAAGACAGCCGAGCTCCTACGAGCAGTACTTC

d_call: TRBD2
j_call: TRBJ2-1
v_call: TRBV7-2
clone_size: -
cdr3_aa: CASSLDTSGRRTEQFF
cdr3_nt: TGTGCCAGCAGCTTAGACACTAGCGGGAGAAGGACTGAGCAGTTCTTC

d_call: -
j_call: TRBJ2-5
v_call: TRBV29-1
clone_size: -
cdr3_aa: CSVDHSQETQYF
cdr3_nt: TGCAGCGTTGACCACAGCCAAGAGACCCAGTACTTC

d_call: TRBD1
j_call: TRBJ1-2
v_call: TRBV12-3/TRBV12-4
clone_size: -
cdr3_aa: CASSHTGGGAYTF
cdr3_nt: TGTGCCAGCAGCCACACAGGGGGCGGGGCCTACACCTTC

d_call: TRBD1
j_call: TRBJ1-4
v_call: TRBV7-2
clone_size: -
cdr3_aa: CASNFRDSANEKLFF
cdr3_nt: TGTGCCAGCAATTTCCGGGACAGCGCTAATGAAAAACTGTTTTTT

d_call: -
j_call: TRBJ2-5
v_call: TRBV29-1
clone_size: -
cdr3_aa: CSVERTRDETQYF
cdr3_nt: TGCAGCGTTGAAAGGACCCGGGATGAGACCCAGTACTTC

d_call: -
j_call: TRBJ1-1
v_call: TRBV5-1
clone_size: -
cdr3_aa: CASSLDAGNTEAFF
cdr3_nt: TGCGCCAGCAGCTTGGATGCGGGGAACACTGAAGCTTTCTTT

d_call: TRBD2
j_call: TRBJ2-2
v_call: TRBV27
clone_size: -
cdr3_aa: CASSFSGGPNTGELFF
cdr3_nt: TGTGCCAGCAGTTTTAGCGGGGGACCTAACACCGGGGAGCTGTTTTTT

d_call: -
j_call: TRBJ2-1
v_call: TRBV6-1
clone_size: -
cdr3_aa: CASSAMLAKLYNEQFF
cdr3_nt: TGTGCCAGCAGTGCAATGTTAGCGAAACTCTACAATGAGCAGTTCTTC

d_call: TRBD1
j_call: TRBJ2-1
v_call: TRBV30
clone_size: -
cdr3_aa: CAWSVGQDLQFF
cdr3_nt: TGTGCCTGGAGTGTCGGACAGGACCTACAGTTCTTC

d_call: TRBD1
j_call: TRBJ2-7
v_call: TRBV27
clone_size: -
cdr3_aa: CASSRHRDSLYEQYF
cdr3_nt: TGTGCCAGCAGCCGGCACCGGGACAGCCTCTACGAGCAGTACTTC

d_call: -
j_call: TRBJ2-5
v_call: TRBV6-2/TRBV6-3
clone_size: -
cdr3_aa: CASSTSTGQETQYF
cdr3_nt: TGTGCCAGCAGCACATCTACAGGGCAAGAGACCCAGTACTTC

d_call: -
j_call: TRBJ2-1
v_call: TRBV3-1/TRBV3-2
clone_size: -
cdr3_aa: CASSQDKGAGVNEQFF
cdr3_nt: TGTGCCAGCAGCCAAGATAAAGGGGCAGGGGTAAATGAGCAGTTCTTC

d_call: TRBD1
j_call: TRBJ2-1
v_call: TRBV30
clone_size: -
cdr3_aa: CAWSGGQPYNEQFF
cdr3_nt: TGTGCCTGGAGTGGGGGACAGCCCTACAATGAGCAGTTCTTC

d_call: -
j_call: TRBJ1-4
v_call: TRBV19
clone_size: -
cdr3_aa: CASSPRTNEKLFF
cdr3_nt: TGTGCCAGTAGTCCGCGTACTAATGAAAAACTGTTTTTT

d_call: TRBD1
j_call: TRBJ2-3
v_call: TRBV10-3
clone_size: -
cdr3_aa: CATRDRGADTQYF
cdr3_nt: TGTGCCACGCGGGACAGGGGCGCAGATACGCAGTATTTT

d_call: -
j_call: TRBJ1-1
v_call: TRBV18
clone_size: few
cdr3_aa: CASSPRLWEENTEAFF
cdr3_nt: TGTGCCAGCTCACCTAGACTATGGGAGGAGAACACTGAAGCTTTCTTT

d_call: -
j_call: TRBJ2-1
v_call: TRBV15
clone_size: -
cdr3_aa: CATSLLLEGGGEQFF
cdr3_nt: TGTGCCACCAGCCTTTTATTGGAGGGAGGAGGTGAGCAGTTCTTC

d_call: TRBD1
j_call: TRBJ1-1
v_call: TRBV29-1
clone_size: -
cdr3_aa: CSVEVGWGQLSTEAFF
cdr3_nt: TGCAGCGTTGAAGTGGGGTGGGGACAGCTGTCCACTGAAGCTTTCTTT

d_call: TRBD1
j_call: TRBJ2-7
v_call: TRBV7-8
clone_size: -
cdr3_aa: CASSPPSPGTGLFGGRAEGEQYF
cdr3_nt: TGTGCCAGCAGCCCACCATCCCCCGGGACAGGTCTTTTCGGCGGTCGGGCCGAGGGGGAGCAGTACTTC

d_call: -
j_call: TRBJ1-5
v_call: TRBV12-5
clone_size: -
cdr3_aa: CASGLEGGSNQPQHF
cdr3_nt: TGTGCTAGTGGTTTGGAAGGGGGAAGCAATCAGCCCCAGCATTTT

d_call: TRBD1
j_call: TRBJ1-1
v_call: TRBV11-2
clone_size: -
cdr3_aa: CASSRNRGDTEAFF
cdr3_nt: TGTGCCAGCAGCCGCAACAGGGGGGACACTGAAGCTTTCTTT

d_call: TRBD1
j_call: TRBJ2-6
v_call: TRBV7-9
clone_size: -
cdr3_aa: CASSKSRDRKISGANVLTF
cdr3_nt: TGTGCCAGCAGCAAGAGCCGGGACAGGAAAATCTCTGGGGCCAACGTCCTGACTTTC

d_call: -
j_call: TRBJ2-7
v_call: TRBV27
clone_size: -
cdr3_aa: CASSSLPTGTLTREQYF
cdr3_nt: TGTGCCAGCAGTTCTCTCCCTACCGGGACTCTTACGCGGGAGCAGTACTTC

d_call: TRBD1
j_call: TRBJ2-7
v_call: TRBV14
clone_size: -
cdr3_aa: CASSQEYRGKTYEQYF
cdr3_nt: TGTGCCAGCAGCCAAGAATACAGGGGTAAGACCTACGAGCAGTACTTC

d_call: -
j_call: TRBJ2-2
v_call: TRBV3-1/TRBV3-2
clone_size: -
cdr3_aa: CASSGTSNTGELFF
cdr3_nt: TGTGCCAGCAGCGGGACTTCGAACACCGGGGAGCTGTTTTTT

d_call: -
j_call: TRBJ2-5
v_call: TRBV7-9
clone_size: -
cdr3_aa: CASSETGPETQYF
cdr3_nt: TGTGCCAGCAGCGAGACAGGACCCGAGACCCAGTACTTC

d_call: -
j_call: TRBJ1-5
v_call: TRBV6-2/TRBV6-3
clone_size: -
cdr3_aa: CASSRPGLQPELGNQPQHF
cdr3_nt: TGTGCCAGCAGCCGACCCGGTCTACAGCCCGAGTTAGGTAATCAGCCCCAGCATTTT

d_call: TRBD2
j_call: TRBJ2-5
v_call: TRBV6-5
clone_size: -
cdr3_aa: CASRKRGDTQETQYF
cdr3_nt: TGTGCCAGCAGGAAGCGGGGGGACACCCAAGAGACCCAGTACTTC

d_call: TRBD2
j_call: TRBJ2-5
v_call: TRBV25-1
clone_size: -
cdr3_aa: CASSSSGSLGETQYF
cdr3_nt: TGTGCCAGCAGTTCTAGCGGGAGCCTTGGGGAGACCCAGTACTTC

d_call: -
j_call: TRBJ1-1
v_call: TRBV12-3/TRBV12-4
clone_size: -
cdr3_aa: CASSLALMEAFF
cdr3_nt: TGTGCCAGCAGTTTAGCCCTTATGGAAGCTTTCTTT

d_call: TRBD1
j_call: TRBJ2-7
v_call: TRBV30
clone_size: -
cdr3_aa: CAWGGQAYEQYF
cdr3_nt: TGTGCCTGGGGGGGACAGGCCTACGAGCAGTACTTC

d_call: -
j_call: TRBJ2-1
v_call: TRBV9
clone_size: -
cdr3_aa: CASSDPRSSYNEQFF
cdr3_nt: TGTGCCAGCAGCGATCCTCGGAGCTCCTACAATGAGCAGTTCTTC

d_call: TRBD1
j_call: TRBJ1-3
v_call: TRBV3-1/TRBV3-2
clone_size: -
cdr3_aa: CASSYGTAGNTIYF
cdr3_nt: TGTGCCAGCAGCTACGGGACAGCTGGAAACACCATATATTTT

d_call: TRBD1
j_call: TRBJ1-5
v_call: TRBV28
clone_size: -
cdr3_aa: CASSAGTGKVVGQPQHF
cdr3_nt: TGTGCCAGCAGCGCCGGGACAGGGAAAGTGGTGGGTCAGCCCCAGCATTTT

d_call: -
j_call: TRBJ2-7
v_call: TRBV5-5
clone_size: -
cdr3_aa: CASSLVTGNEQYF
cdr3_nt: TGTGCCAGCAGCTTGGTTACAGGGAACGAGCAGTACTTC

d_call: -
j_call: TRBJ1-3
v_call: TRBV7-9
clone_size: once
cdr3_aa: CASSPPWSSGNTIYF
cdr3_nt: TGTGCCAGCAGCCCTCCCTGGAGCTCTGGAAACACCATATATTTT

d_call: -
j_call: TRBJ1-4
v_call: TRBV10-3
clone_size: -
cdr3_aa: CAISELFNEKLFF
cdr3_nt: TGTGCCATCAGTGAGCTGTTCAATGAAAAACTGTTTTTT

d_call: TRBD1
j_call: TRBJ2-4
v_call: TRBV11-3
clone_size: once
cdr3_aa: CASSLERQPGQGLAKNIQYF
cdr3_nt: TGTGCCAGCAGCTTAGAGCGCCAACCGGGACAGGGACTAGCCAAAAACATTCAGTACTTC

d_call: -
j_call: TRBJ1-1
v_call: TRBV28
clone_size: -
cdr3_aa: CASSFSWNTEAFF
cdr3_nt: TGTGCCAGCAGCTTTAGTTGGAACACTGAAGCTTTCTTT

d_call: TRBD1
j_call: TRBJ2-5
v_call: TRBV19
clone_size: -
cdr3_aa: CASNDRGRLQTQYF
cdr3_nt: TGTGCCAGTAACGACAGGGGTCGGCTTCAGACCCAGTACTTC

d_call: TRBD2
j_call: TRBJ2-1
v_call: TRBV10-3
clone_size: -
cdr3_aa: CATGLAGYNEQFF
cdr3_nt: TGTGCCACCGGACTAGCGGGTTACAATGAGCAGTTCTTC

d_call: TRBD1
j_call: TRBJ2-7
v_call: TRBV30
clone_size: -
cdr3_aa: CAWSGRQGITYEQYF
cdr3_nt: TGTGCCTGGAGTGGCCGACAGGGGATTACCTACGAGCAGTACTTC

d_call: -
j_call: TRBJ1-5
v_call: TRBV30
clone_size: once
cdr3_aa: CAWANRGNQPQHF
cdr3_nt: TGTGCCTGGGCTAATAGGGGTAATCAGCCCCAGCATTTT

d_call: -
j_call: TRBJ1-1
v_call: TRBV7-2
clone_size: -
cdr3_aa: CASSQNTEAFF
cdr3_nt: TGTGCCAGCAGTCAGAACACTGAAGCTTTCTTT

d_call: -
j_call: TRBJ2-2
v_call: TRBV4-2
clone_size: -
cdr3_aa: CASSHARSNTGELFF
cdr3_nt: TGTGCCAGCAGCCACGCGAGGTCGAACACCGGGGAGCTGTTTTTT

d_call: TRBD1
j_call: TRBJ1-2
v_call: TRBV6-2/TRBV6-3
clone_size: -
cdr3_aa: CASSYGAGDSFFYGYTF
cdr3_nt: TGTGCCAGCAGTTACGGGGCTGGGGACAGCTTCTTCTATGGCTACACCTTC

d_call: -
j_call: TRBJ1-4
v_call: TRBV4-3
clone_size: -
cdr3_aa: CASSQSTGRNEKLFF
cdr3_nt: TGCGCCAGCAGCCAGTCCACTGGGCGTAATGAAAAACTGTTTTTT

d_call: -
j_call: TRBJ1-2
v_call: TRBV18
clone_size: -
cdr3_aa: CASSPATALPDYGYTF
cdr3_nt: TGTGCCAGCTCACCAGCGACAGCCTTACCCGACTATGGCTACACCTTC

d_call: TRBD1
j_call: TRBJ2-5
v_call: TRBV6-5
clone_size: once
cdr3_aa: CASSPDRGREETQYF
cdr3_nt: TGTGCCAGCTCCCCCGACAGGGGGCGGGAAGAGACCCAGTACTTC

d_call: TRBD1
j_call: TRBJ2-4
v_call: TRBV7-2
clone_size: -
cdr3_aa: CASSPSQGPGGKNIQYF
cdr3_nt: TGTGCCAGCAGCCCGTCACAGGGGCCAGGGGGCAAAAACATTCAGTACTTC

d_call: TRBD2
j_call: TRBJ2-3
v_call: TRBV27
clone_size: -
cdr3_aa: CASSPELAGEGTDTQYF
cdr3_nt: TGTGCCAGCAGTCCCGAACTAGCGGGAGAGGGTACAGATACGCAGTATTTT

d_call: TRBD2
j_call: TRBJ2-1
v_call: TRBV4-3
clone_size: -
cdr3_aa: CASSQDGLADNNEQFF
cdr3_nt: TGCGCCAGCAGCCAAGACGGACTAGCGGATAACAATGAGCAGTTCTTC

d_call: -
j_call: TRBJ1-5
v_call: TRBV18
clone_size: -
cdr3_aa: CASSPWGGNQPQHF
cdr3_nt: TGTGCCAGCTCACCTTGGGGGGGGAATCAGCCCCAGCATTTT

d_call: -
j_call: TRBJ2-1
v_call: TRBV7-9
clone_size: -
cdr3_aa: CASSSLFTYNEQFF
cdr3_nt: TGTGCCAGCAGCTCCCTTTTTACCTACAATGAGCAGTTCTTC